These 20 T cell receptor beta chains originate from one sample sequenced in a study of identical twins (dated by TCRdb to 2016 to 2017). Libraries were constructed by 5' RACE. Sequenced on an Illumina HiSeq 2000. Through fastp at Q25 and MiXCR, TCRdb rebuilt clones from the public reads, retaining in-frame beta chains. Every distinct CDR3 protein forms one entry, paired with its most common genes and DNA. The sample contains a few hundred thousand distinct CDR3 sequences, approximately 17% of them found a single time. The biggest ten clones account for around 12% of the sample. Sequenced input: naive T cells sorted from blood. The cell subset or site label of this sample denotes: cells isolated with a human naive T-cell isolation kit. The origin of the receptors is a man aged 45 to 65 in good health.

This clonotype was seen only a few times. The chain is built from TRBV12-3 or TRBV12-4 and TRBJ2-1; D gene uncertain. The CDR3 consists of 14 residues. Trimming stripped 6 bases from V and 5 bases from J, with 14 bases between. The CDR3: CASSHKQHNNEQFF. The CDR3 nucleotides read TGTGCCAGCAGCCACAAACAGCACAACAATGAGCAGTTCTTC.

This clonotype was observed a few times. This sequence joins TRBV24-1 and TRBJ1-2; possibly TRBD1 for D (6 bases). This CDR3 comprises 14 residues. V was trimmed by 3 bases and J by 3 bases, leaving 10 bases between them. Germline V CDR1 and CDR2: KGHDR, SFDVKD. The CDR3 DNA is TGTGCCACCAGTGATAGCAGGGGATACTATGGCTACACCTTC. It encodes CATSDSRGYYGYTF.

The chain carries TRBV11-2 and TRBJ1-1; the D gene is possibly TRBD1 (6 bases). The CDR3 is made up of 15 amino acids. Trimming removed 4 bases at V and 1 base at J, with 13 bases between. Per germline, CDR1 SGHAT and CDR2 FQNNGV. The CDR3 is CASSYFRGQNTEAFF. CDR3 DNA sequence: TGTGCCAGCAGCTACTTTAGGGGACAGAACACTGAAGCTTTCTTT.

The chain uses TRBV27 and TRBJ2-3, with TRBD1 identical over 9 bases. This CDR3 has 13 amino acids. The junction had 6 bases not matched to a gene; V was cut back by 5 bases and J by 9 bases. CDR1 is MNHEY, CDR2 SMNVEV, per germline (reference sequence). The CDR3 reads CASSLNDRGTQYF. CDR3 DNA sequence: TGTGCCAGCAGTCTAAATGACAGGGGGACGCAGTATTTT.

This clonotype was seen ten or more times. The J gene is TRBJ1-1, the V gene TRBV19; D is unresolved. This CDR3 comprises 13 residues. V lost 4 bases to trimming and J lost 0 bases, with 6 bases between them. CDR1 and CDR2 (germline): LNHDA, SQIVND (reference sequence). CDR3 amino acids: CASSTQMNTEAFF. The CDR3 nucleotides are TGTGCCAGTAGTACCCAGATGAACACTGAAGCTTTCTTT.

This clonotype was seen at least ten times. The chain combines TRBV18 with TRBJ2-7; TRBD1 matches at 9 bases. CDR3 length: 13 amino acids. With 3 bases clipped from V and 6 bases from J, the junction kept 3 bases outside the gene matches. Germline lookup yields CDR1 KGHSH and CDR2 LQKENI. As DNA, the CDR3 is TGTGCCAGCTCACCCGGGACAGGGCTCGAGCAGTACTTC. Amino acid sequence: CASSPGTGLEQYF.

In its sample, this clonotype was seen many times. The V call is TRBV7-2, the J call TRBJ2-1, with 10 bases aligning to TRBD2. Looked up from germline, CDR1 is SGHTA and CDR2 is FQGNSA. This CDR3 spans 14 amino acids. Losses at the gene ends were 4 bases for V and 10 bases for J; bases not matched to a gene: 7. The CDR3 sequence: CASSSLAGEVEQFF. DNA of the CDR3: TGTGCCAGCAGCTCCCTAGCGGGAGAGGTGGAGCAGTTCTTC. Looking up the rest from reference TRBV7-2 and TRBJ2-1 gives the full variable domain: GAGVSQSPSNKVTEKGKDVELRCDPISGHTALYWYRQSLGQGLEFLIYFQGNSAPDKSGLPSDRFSAERTGGSVSTLTIQRTQQEDSAVYLCASSSLAGEVEQFFGPGTRLTVL.

This clonotype has only a few counts. V gene TRBV5-1 combines with J gene TRBJ1-2; D is unresolved. V lost 4 bases, J lost 3 bases, and 13 bases lay in between. Germline CDR1 reads SGHRS; CDR2 reads YFSETQ. CDR3 length: 14 amino acids. CDR3 bases: TGCGCCAGCAGCGGAGGCCTAAACGACTATGGCTACACCTTC. It codes for CASSGGLNDYGYTF. Together with reference TRBV5-1 and TRBJ1-2, the CDR3 gives the full variable domain: KAGVTQTPRYLIKTRGQQVTLSCSPISGHRSVSWYQQTPGQGLQFLFEYFSETQRNKGNFPGRFSGRQFSNSRSEMNVSTLELGDSALYLCASSGGLNDYGYTFGSGTRLTVV.

J is TRBJ1-2 and V is TRBV5-5, with TRBD1 matching 12 bases. The CDR3 extends over 14 amino acids. V gave up 1 base and J gave up 12 bases; unmatched junction bases: 7. Germline CDR1 and CDR2: SGHKS and YYEKEE (reference sequence). CDR3 bases: TGTGCCAGCAGCTTGCCGGGGACAGGGGGCGGGAACACCTTC. This translates into CASSLPGTGGGNTF.

This chain joins TRBV20-1 and TRBJ2-1; TRBD2 matches 13 bases. Germline CDR1 and CDR2: DFQATT and SNEGSKA (reference sequence). The CDR3 length is 14 residues. Losses at the gene ends were 5 bases for V and 9 bases for J; bases not matched to a gene: 7. The CDR3 here is CSAATSGRWGEQFF. The CDR3 coding sequence is TGCAGTGCTGCGACTAGCGGGAGGTGGGGTGAGCAGTTCTTC.

The chain links TRBV30 to TRBJ1-4, with 10 bases lining up with TRBD1. CDR1 and CDR2 (germline): GTSNPN, SVGIG (reference sequence). V dropped 1 base and J dropped 7; count of bases not matched to a gene: 6. CDR3 length: 15 residues. The CDR3 region has the DNA TGTGCCTGGAGTGCGAGGGACAGGGGTATTGAAAAACTGTTTTTT. Protein product: CAWSARDRGIEKLFF.

This chain joins TRBV4-2 and TRBJ2-7; 9 bases match TRBD1. The CDR3 contains 15 residues. The germline V gene encodes CDR1 LGHNA and CDR2 YNFKEQ. The V segment lost 3 bases and the J segment 4 bases; nucleotides outside the gene matches: 7. The CDR3 nucleotides are TGTGCCAGCAGCCAGGAGACAGGGGGATATTACGAGCAGTACTTC. Its translation is CASSQETGGYYEQYF.

This clonotype has a handful of counts. The CDR3 reads CASSQERTGLIEQYF. CDR3 DNA: TGCGCCAGCAGCCAAGAGCGGACAGGATTAATCGAGCAGTACTTC. The V and J genes are TRBV4-3 and TRBJ2-7, with 7 nucleotides matching TRBD1. The germline CDR1 and CDR2 sequences are LGHNA and YSLEER. With 0 bases clipped from V and 6 bases from J, the junction kept 8 bases outside the gene matches. The CDR3 contains 15 residues.

The chain links TRBV5-1 to TRBJ2-7, with TRBD1 matching 7 bases. V shed 3 bases, J shed 6 bases, and the junction held 15 bases outside the gene matches. CDR1 and CDR2 (germline): SGHRS, YFSETQ. The CDR3 length is 16 residues. In DNA, the CDR3 is TGCGCCAGCAGCTGGACCCTCCCCAGGACAGGTGTCGAGCAGTACTTC. Translating gives CASSWTLPRTGVEQYF.

The rearrangement joins TRBV7-2 to TRBJ2-3; D is possibly TRBD2 (6 bases). CDR1 is SGHTA, CDR2 FQGNSA, per germline. This CDR3 comprises 16 residues. V was shortened by 4 bases and J by 2 bases, with 16 bases between the two germline ends. CDR3 in DNA: TGTGCCAGCAGCTCCTCGGGTAGCGGTCTCACAGATACGCAGTATTTT. This encodes CASSSSGSGLTDTQYF.

The chain carries TRBV5-1 and TRBJ2-2; the D is unclear. V was pared by 2 bases and J by 2 bases, with 13 bases between. This CDR3 comprises 16 residues. Germline V lookup: CDR1 SGHRS, CDR2 YFSETQ. DNA for the CDR3: TGCGCCAGCAGCTTTTCTCCCGGAGCCAACACCGGGGAGCTGTTTTTT. As protein: CASSFSPGANTGELFF. Full variable domain (missing parts from reference TRBV5-1 and TRBJ2-2): KAGVTQTPRYLIKTRGQQVTLSCSPISGHRSVSWYQQTPGQGLQFLFEYFSETQRNKGNFPGRFSGRQFSNSRSEMNVSTLELGDSALYLCASSFSPGANTGELFFGEGSRLTVL.

This clonotype was seen a few times. The chain has TRBV6-1 and TRBJ1-5, with 9 bases that match TRBD1. Germline CDR1 MNHNS, CDR2 SASEGT. Unmatched junction bases numbered 7, after V lost 7 bases and J lost 0 bases. The CDR3 contains 16 residues. This CDR3 reads CASTLWTGDSNQPQHF. CDR3 nucleotides: TGTGCCAGCACCTTGTGGACAGGGGATAGCAATCAGCCCCAGCATTTT.

About this clonotype itself: Germline and junction disagree at one end, which may indicate a read error. The chain links TRBV6-2 or TRBV6-3 to TRBJ1-5, with D hard to call. The CDR3 totals 12 residues. The germline gives CDR1 MNHEY, CDR2 SVGEGT. The CDR3 is CARSLGPQPQHF. The DNA of the CDR3 is TGTGCCAGAAGTTTAGGCCCACAGCCCCAGCATTTT.

This clonotype was picked up many times. The V gene is TRBV12-3 or TRBV12-4, the J gene TRBJ2-3; no definite D call. Trimming cost V 3 bases and J 0 bases, with 13 bases left between them. The CDR3 runs 16 residues. The CDR3 DNA follows: TGTGCCAGCAGTTTGGTCGGTGGCAAGAGCACAGATACGCAGTATTTT. It translates to CASSLVGGKSTDTQYF.

This clonotype was seen only a few times. A read error may explain this, as a much larger clone is one base away. The V gene is TRBV5-1, the J gene TRBJ2-1; TRBD2 matches at 11 bases. Germline V gene lookup returns CDR1 SGHRS and CDR2 YFSETQ. The CDR3 spans 13 residues. The V segment lost 8 bases and the J segment 7 bases; nucleotides outside the gene matches: 5. DNA of the CDR3: TGCGCCAGTGGTCCTAGCGGGGGGAATGAGCAGTTCTTC. It is translated as CASGPSGGNEQFF.